This T cell receptor (beta chain) was obtained from a study of blood T cells in healthy people across ages. Researchers isolated at least 7 million PBMCs per sample. It was with a sample-barcoded 5' primer and a J-beta primer mix that a second PCR of roughly 7 to 12 cycles was run. TCRdb called the 5' RACE reads again in MiXCR, with one record for every CDR3 protein. The sample consists of roughly 720,000 distinct CDR3 sequences, about 53% of them appearing once. Per germline, CDR1 SEHNR and CDR2 FQNEAQ (reference sequence). V was pared by 5 bases and J by 4 bases, with 14 bases between. The CDR3 loop spans 14 amino acids.

The TCR sequence derives from a man of 80 years or more in good health. Sequenced: blood. The chain links TRBV7-9 to TRBJ1-2; tentatively, D is TRBD1 (6 bases). CDR3 in amino acids: CASSTGQSSYGYTF. The CDR3 DNA is TGTGCCAGCAGCACAGGACAGAGCTCCTATGGCTACACCTTC.